Described below is a single TCR beta chain sequence and its context. Its specificity is not known. These data come from a study of beta chain features in type 1 diabetes. Study details: Sorted cells examined across all samples numbered about 110,000,000.

Reverse transcription of all isolated RNA meant that expressed TCRB transcripts were sequenced. Clones were read by immunoSEQ multiplex PCR, and TCRdb kept only the in-frame ones, dropping some. The data show 160,000 or so clones, approximately 8.8% seen once. V shed 6 bases and J 4 bases; nucleotides not matched to a gene: 6. The germline CDR1 and CDR2 sequences are PRHDT and FYEKMQ (reference sequence). The CDR3 spans 14 residues. Study observations and caveats: Type 1 diabetes patients had moderately but significantly shorter TCRB CDR3s in all four CD4+ subsets. A greater similarity of naive, central memory and Treg TCRB repertoires was seen among patients than among healthy donors. A pattern of fewer insertions and more deletions at VDJ junctions was seen in type 1 diabetes patients.

This receptor was taken from a woman younger than 45 with type 1 diabetes. Sequencing used central memory CD4+ T cells from blood. The chain joins TRBV13 to TRBJ2-7; 10 bases are a match to TRBD1. CDR3 in DNA: TGTGCCAGCAGGCACGGGACAGGGGTTTACGAGCAGTACTTC. It is translated as CASRHGTGVYEQYF.